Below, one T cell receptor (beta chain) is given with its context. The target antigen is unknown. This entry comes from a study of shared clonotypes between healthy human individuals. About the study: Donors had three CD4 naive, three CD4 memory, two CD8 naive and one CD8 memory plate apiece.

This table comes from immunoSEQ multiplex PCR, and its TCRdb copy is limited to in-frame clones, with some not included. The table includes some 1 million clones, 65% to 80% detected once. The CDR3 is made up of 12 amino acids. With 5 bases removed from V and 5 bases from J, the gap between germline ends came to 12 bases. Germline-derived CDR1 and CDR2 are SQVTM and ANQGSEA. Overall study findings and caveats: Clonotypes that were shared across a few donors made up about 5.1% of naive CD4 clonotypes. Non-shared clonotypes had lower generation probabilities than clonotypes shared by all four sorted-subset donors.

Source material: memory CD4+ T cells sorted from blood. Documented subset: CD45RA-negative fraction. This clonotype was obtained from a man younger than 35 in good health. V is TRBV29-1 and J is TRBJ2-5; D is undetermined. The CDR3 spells CSVLRSFETQYF. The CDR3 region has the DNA TGCAGCGTTCTGCGGAGTTTCGAGACCCAGTACTTC. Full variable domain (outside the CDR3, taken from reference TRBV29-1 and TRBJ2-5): SAVISQKPSRDICQRGTSLTIQCQVDSQVTMMFWYRQQPGQSLTLIATANQGSEATYESGFVIDKFPISRPNLTFSTLTVSNMSPEDSSIYLCSVLRSFETQYFGPGTRLLVL.